This record looks at one TCR beta chain sequence and its context. Its specificity is not known. These data come from a study of radiotherapy plus CTLA-4 blockade in lung cancer. Study-level background: Around 18% of enrolled patients responded objectively, and around 30% had disease control.

Here immunoSEQ multiplex PCR was the method, and the copy in TCRdb shows in-frame clones only, minus some. This table has 30,000 to 45,000 clones, about 70% appearing once. Study observations and caveats: How blood T cell clones changed early, along with interferon-beta, reportedly forecast response best. Researchers report tumor-derived TCR clones expanding in blood after radiotherapy plus ipilimumab.

Chemo-refractory metastatic non-small-cell lung cancer patients were treated with focal radiation plus CTLA-4 blockade with ipilimumab. CDR1 is SGHTA, CDR2 FQGNSA, per germline. Trimming left V 1 base short and J 1 base short, with 18 bases between. The CDR3 length is 18 residues. The sequence was obtained from a human donor with non-small cell lung cancer who had stable disease on radiotherapy plus ipilimumab. The V gene is TRBV7-2, the J gene TRBJ2-3; D ambiguous. The sequencing used peripheral blood, collected from a patient treated with radiotherapy plus ipilimumab. CDR3 loop: CASSLVPRTSGRTDTQYF. The CDR3 DNA reads as TGTGCCAGCAGCTTAGTCCCAAGGACCTCCGGCCGCACAGATACGCAGTATTTT.